This T cell receptor (beta chain) was found in a study of T cell responses to AZD1222 COVID-19 vaccine. Broader study findings: White British ancestry dominated among donors, who included more females, and clonal diversity was possibly underestimated.

Here immunoSEQ multiplex PCR was the method, and the copy in TCRdb shows in-frame clones only, minus some. The table has 95,000 to 150,000 clones, roughly nine tenths seen once. Trimming pared 1 base from V and 5 bases from J, leaving 14 bases between. The germline V gene has CDR1 SGHTA and CDR2 FQGNSA. This CDR3 region has 15 residues. Concerning this clone: What it recognizes is unknown.

Sequenced here: peripheral blood, sampled on day 0 of AZD1222 vaccination. The V gene is TRBV7-2, the J gene TRBJ2-5, with no clear D. This clonotype originated in an adult in good health. CDR3 sequence (DNA): TGTGCCAGCAGCTTAGTGTGGACCGATCGGGAGACCCAGTACTTC. Its protein product is CASSLVWTDRETQYF. The entire variable domain, with the rest obtained from reference TRBV7-2 and TRBJ2-5, is as follows: GAGVSQSPSNKVTEKGKDVELRCDPISGHTALYWYRQSLGQGLEFLIYFQGNSAPDKSGLPSDRFSAERTGGSVSTLTIQRTQQEDSAVYLCASSLVWTDRETQYFGPGTRLLVL.